A selection of T cell receptor beta chains follows, all from one sample in a study of control samples from healthy donors and cancer patients. The method was immunoSEQ multiplex PCR; TCRdb's version includes in-frame clones alone and lacks a portion of them. The sample carries around 100,000 clones, approximately 90% recorded once. Sequencing was carried out using blood. Receptors originate from a man aged 30 to 39 in good health. CDR3s include the opening cysteine and the closing phenylalanine or tryptophan. The order of the fields is V gene, D gene, clone size, J gene, CDR3 DNA, CDR3 protein. D genes are given only for firm matches. Clone size is stated in some rows and not others, as once, few, many or a class when expanded.

TRBV9	TRBD2	-	TRBJ2-3	TGTGCCAGCAGCGATCGACTAGCGGGCCGTTTAGATACGCAGTATTTT	CASSDRLAGRLDTQYF
TRBV19	TRBD1	-	TRBJ1-1	TGTGCCAGTAGCCGAGGACAGGGTAAGATGAACACTGAAGCTTTCTTT	CASSRGQGKMNTEAFF
TRBV6-2/TRBV6-3	TRBD2	-	TRBJ2-7	TGTGCCAGCAGCCAACGGACTAGCGGACCCTCCTACGAGCAGTACTTC	CASSQRTSGPSYEQYF
TRBV19	-	-	TRBJ1-5	TGTGCCAGTAGTATAGGGGGGAATCAGCCCCAGCATTTT	CASSIGGNQPQHF
TRBV28	-	-	TRBJ1-1	TGTGCCAGCAGTTTTATGACCCGCGGGAGGGGCACTGAAGCTTTCTTT	CASSFMTRGRGTEAFF
TRBV6-5	-	-	TRBJ1-1	TGTGCCAGCGGGGCAGAACCGAACACTGAAGCTTTCTTT	CASGAEPNTEAFF
TRBV5-4	-	-	TRBJ1-4	TGTGCCAGCAGCTTGGACCTCAATGAAAAACTGTTTTTT	CASSLDLNEKLFF
TRBV24-1	-	-	TRBJ2-1	TGTGCCACCAGTGCCCTCGGTCTTAGTAGCAATGAGCAGTTCTTC	CATSALGLSSNEQFF
TRBV28	-	-	TRBJ1-5	TGTGCCAGCAGTGACTTAAGTCCCCAGCATTTT	CASSDLSPQHF
TRBV5-6	-	once	TRBJ2-7	TGTGCCAGCAGCCCCGGAAGCAGCGGACTATACGAGCAGTACTTC	CASSPGSSGLYEQYF
TRBV10-2	-	-	TRBJ2-3	TGCGCCAGCAGTCGCACTCAAACTGGACTGCGACAGGGAGGGACAGATACGCAGTATTTT	CASSRTQTGLRQGGTDTQYF
TRBV6-5	TRBD1	-	TRBJ1-3	TGTGCCAGCAGCCGGGACAGGGGAGGAAACACCATATATTTT	CASSRDRGGNTIYF
TRBV28	-	-	TRBJ1-6	TGTGCCAGCGGTGGCAGGGGCGACCCGGGGTCACCCCTCCACTTT	CASGGRGDPGSPLHF
TRBV27	-	-	TRBJ1-6	TGTGCCAGCAGCCTATCGAGGGGGAATTCACCCCTCCACTTT	CASSLSRGNSPLHF
TRBV11-3	-	-	TRBJ2-5	TGTGCCAGCAGCTTAGACGACCAAGAGACCCAGTACTTC	CASSLDDQETQYF
TRBV24-1	-	-	TRBJ1-2	TGTGCCACCAGTGAGTTTAACTATGGCTACACCTTC	CATSEFNYGYTF
TRBV28	-	once	TRBJ1-2	TGTGCCAGCAGTTTTCTCAGCAGATCCTATGGCTACACCTTC	CASSFLSRSYGYTF
TRBV19	-	-	TRBJ1-1	TGTGCCAGTAGTATAGGTCGTCTGTCGGGGGACACTGAAGCTTTCTTT	CASSIGRLSGDTEAFF
TRBV27	-	-	TRBJ1-2	TGTGCCAGCAGTTCCTCGGGGGCAATAGGCTATGGCTACACCTTC	CASSSSGAIGYGYTF
TRBV5-5	-	-	TRBJ2-2	TGTGCCAGCAGCTCCCCAACCGGGGAGCTGTTTTTT	CASSSPTGELFF
TRBV18	TRBD1	-	TRBJ1-5	TGTGCCAGCTCAGACAGGGCTAATCAGCCCCAGCATTTT	CASSDRANQPQHF
TRBV6-1	-	once	TRBJ2-1	TGTGCCAGCAGTGAAGGATTTTATGAGCAGTTCTTC	CASSEGFYEQFF
TRBV7-8	-	-	TRBJ2-7	TGTGCCAGCAGCTTAGTATCTGGGGTCGAGCAGTACTTC	CASSLVSGVEQYF
TRBV7-9	TRBD2	-	TRBJ2-2	TGTGCCAGCAGCCCGATGCTAAGACTAGCGGAGAACACCGGGGAGCTGTTTTTT	CASSPMLRLAENTGELFF
TRBV24-1	TRBD1	-	TRBJ2-7	TGTGCCACCAGTGACGGCGACAGGGACCGATCCGAGCAGTACTTC	CATSDGDRDRSEQYF
TRBV28	TRBD2	-	TRBJ2-1	TGTGCCAGCAGTTTTTCCCGTGAGACTAGCGGGGGCTACAATGAGCAGTTCTTC	CASSFSRETSGGYNEQFF
TRBV12-3/TRBV12-4	-	-	TRBJ2-7	TGTGCCAGCAGTTCAGATACTAGAGACAAGCAGTACTTC	CASSSDTRDKQYF
TRBV29-1	TRBD1	-	TRBJ1-1	TGCACCGGGGGGTACAGGGGGACTGAAGCTTTCTTT	CTGGYRGTEAFF
TRBV4-3	-	-	TRBJ2-7	TGCGCCAGCAGCCAAGATCTGCGGGACCTCTACGAGCAGTACTTC	CASSQDLRDLYEQYF
TRBV19	TRBD2	-	TRBJ2-1	TGTGCCAGTAGGAGGACTAGCGGGAGGAATGAGCAGTTCTTC	CASRRTSGRNEQFF
TRBV19	TRBD2	-	TRBJ2-7	TGTGCCAGTAGTATCCTAGCGGGAGCTCCCGAGCAGTACTTC	CASSILAGAPEQYF
TRBV7-9	-	-	TRBJ1-4	TGTGCCAGCAGCCCAAGTGGTGGTCGGGGGGGCGCCGATGAAAAACTGTTTTTT	CASSPSGGRGGADEKLFF
TRBV3-1/TRBV3-2	-	few	TRBJ2-2	TGTGCCAGCAGCCTGCCTTGGGGGGGGGAGCTGTTTTTT	CASSLPWGGELFF
TRBV2	-	-	TRBJ1-4	TGTGCCAGCAGTGTCGACGGGAGGTCGGGTGAAAAACTGTTTTTT	CASSVDGRSGEKLFF
TRBV3-1/TRBV3-2	-	-	TRBJ2-2	TGTGCCAGCAGCCAAGACGTGGGAAGGGAGCTGTTTTTT	CASSQDVGRELFF
TRBV6-5	-	-	TRBJ1-2	TGTGCCAGCAGTCCCCGGGGATACGACGGCTACACCTTC	CASSPRGYDGYTF
TRBV9	-	-	TRBJ1-2	TGTGCCAGCAGCCCCGGACTGAGGGATGGCTACACCTTC	CASSPGLRDGYTF
TRBV5-4	-	-	TRBJ1-2	TGTGCCAGCAGCCCAGGCATCAGCTATTACTATGGCTACACCTTC	CASSPGISYYYGYTF
TRBV27	-	-	TRBJ1-3	TGTGCCAGCAGCCTTAATCCTCCAATCTCTGGAAACACCATATATTTT	CASSLNPPISGNTIYF
TRBV7-2	TRBD2	-	TRBJ2-5	TGTGCCAGCAGCCAGAAAGTAGCGGGTAGCGGGCCCCAGTACTTC	CASSQKVAGSGPQYF
TRBV11-2	-	few	TRBJ1-3	TGTGCCAGCAGCCAACTAGACACCATATATTTT	CASSQLDTIYF